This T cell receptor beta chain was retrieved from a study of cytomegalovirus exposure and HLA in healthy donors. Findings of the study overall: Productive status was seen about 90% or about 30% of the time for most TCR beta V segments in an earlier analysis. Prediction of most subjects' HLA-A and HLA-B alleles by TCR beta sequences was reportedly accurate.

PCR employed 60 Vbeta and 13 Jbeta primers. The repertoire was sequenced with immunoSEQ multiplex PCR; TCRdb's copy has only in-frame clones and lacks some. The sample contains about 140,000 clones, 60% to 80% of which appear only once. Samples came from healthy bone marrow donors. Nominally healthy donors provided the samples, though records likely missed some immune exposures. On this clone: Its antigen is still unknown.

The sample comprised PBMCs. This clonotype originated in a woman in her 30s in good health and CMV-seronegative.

CDR3: CASNPSGGDEQFF. DNA of the CDR3: TGTGCCAGCAACCCTAGCGGGGGCGATGAGCAGTTCTTC. The chain combines TRBV6-5 with TRBJ2-1; TRBD2 matches 10 bases. V was clipped by 7 bases and J by 8 bases; unmatched bases: 5. The CDR3 is 13 residues long. Germline lookup yields CDR1 MNHEY and CDR2 SVGAGI.